What follows is one T cell receptor beta chain and its context. The antigen remains unidentified. This sample is drawn from a study of early stage breast cancer tumors. Notes on the study in general: Compared with adjacent normal breast, tumors showed 2 to 2.5-fold denser, more clonal T cells. Functional markers like CD4, CD8 and FOXP3 were missed in bulk sequencing.

The table came from immunoSEQ multiplex PCR; TCRdb's copy has only in-frame clones and leaves some out. The table lists tens of thousands of clones, about three quarters of them singletons. The sequence came from a person aged 45-65 years with breast cancer. Material for sequencing was blood.

The CDR3 region has the DNA TGTGCCAGCAGCGTAGAGGGGGTGAGCTACAATGAGCAGTTCTTC. This codes for CASSVEGVSYNEQFF. This chain joins TRBV9 and TRBJ2-1; tentatively, D is TRBD1 (6 bases). The length of the CDR3 is 15 residues. Germline values: CDR1 SGDLS, CDR2 YYNGEE. V was trimmed by 0 bases and J by 3 bases, leaving 10 bases between them.